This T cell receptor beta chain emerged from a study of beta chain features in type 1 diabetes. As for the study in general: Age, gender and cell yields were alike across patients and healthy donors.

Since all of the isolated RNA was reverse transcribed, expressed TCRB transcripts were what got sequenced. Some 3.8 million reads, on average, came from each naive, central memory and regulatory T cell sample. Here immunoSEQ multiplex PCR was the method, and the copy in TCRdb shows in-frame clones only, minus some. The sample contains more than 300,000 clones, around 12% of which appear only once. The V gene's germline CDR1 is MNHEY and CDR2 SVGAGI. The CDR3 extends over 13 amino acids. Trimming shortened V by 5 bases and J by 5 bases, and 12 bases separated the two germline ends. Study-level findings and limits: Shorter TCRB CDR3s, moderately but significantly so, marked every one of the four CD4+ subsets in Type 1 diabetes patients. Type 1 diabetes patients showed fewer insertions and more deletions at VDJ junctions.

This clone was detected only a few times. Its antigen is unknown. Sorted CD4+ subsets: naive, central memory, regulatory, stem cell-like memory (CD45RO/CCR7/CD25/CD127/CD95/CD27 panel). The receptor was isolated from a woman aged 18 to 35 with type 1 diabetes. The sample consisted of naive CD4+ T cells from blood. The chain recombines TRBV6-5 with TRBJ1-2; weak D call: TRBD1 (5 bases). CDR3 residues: CASSRGGGYGYTF. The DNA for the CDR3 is TGTGCCAGCAGTAGGGGCGGAGGGTATGGCTACACCTTC.